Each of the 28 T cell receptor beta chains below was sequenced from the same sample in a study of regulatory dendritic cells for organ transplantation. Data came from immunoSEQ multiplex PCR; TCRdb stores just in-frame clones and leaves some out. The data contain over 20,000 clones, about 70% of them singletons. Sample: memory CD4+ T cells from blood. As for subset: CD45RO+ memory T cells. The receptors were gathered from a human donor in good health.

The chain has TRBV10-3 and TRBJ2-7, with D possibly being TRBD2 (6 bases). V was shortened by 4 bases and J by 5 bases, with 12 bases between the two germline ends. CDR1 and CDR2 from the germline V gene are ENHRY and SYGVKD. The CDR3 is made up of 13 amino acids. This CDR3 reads CAISGSREDEQYF. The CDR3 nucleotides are TGTGCCATCAGTGGGAGCAGGGAGGACGAGCAGTACTTC.

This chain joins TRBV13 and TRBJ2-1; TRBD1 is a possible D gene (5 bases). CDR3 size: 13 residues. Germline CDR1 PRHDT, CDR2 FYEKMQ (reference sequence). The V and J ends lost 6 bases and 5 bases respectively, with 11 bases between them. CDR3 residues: CASRIDSHNEQFF. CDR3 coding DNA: TGTGCCAGCAGGATAGACAGCCACAATGAGCAGTTCTTC.

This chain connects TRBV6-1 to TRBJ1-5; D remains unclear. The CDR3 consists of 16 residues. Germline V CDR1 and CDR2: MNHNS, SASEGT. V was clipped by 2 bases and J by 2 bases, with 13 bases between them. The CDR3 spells CASSELIGAGNQPQHF. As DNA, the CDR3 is TGTGCCAGCAGTGAATTGATCGGTGCGGGCAATCAGCCCCAGCATTTT.

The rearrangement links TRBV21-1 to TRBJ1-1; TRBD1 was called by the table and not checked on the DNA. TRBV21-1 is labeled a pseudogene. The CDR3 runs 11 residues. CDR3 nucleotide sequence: TGTGCCAGCTGGAGCAGGGTGGAAGCTTTCTTT. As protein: CASWSRVEAFF.

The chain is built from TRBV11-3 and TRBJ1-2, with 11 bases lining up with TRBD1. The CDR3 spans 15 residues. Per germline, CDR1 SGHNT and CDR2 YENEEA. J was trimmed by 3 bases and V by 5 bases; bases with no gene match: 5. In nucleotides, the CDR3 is TGTGCCAGCAGCCCAGGGACAGGGGGAGACTATGGCTACACCTTC. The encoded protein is CASSPGTGGDYGYTF.

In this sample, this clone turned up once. CDR3 coding DNA: TGCGCCAGCAGCCAGGACAGGGGGCGGATAGAGACCCAGTACTTC. Translating it yields CASSQDRGRIETQYF. The rearrangement links TRBV5-1 to TRBJ2-5, with TRBD1 matching 11 bases. CDR1 is SGHRS and CDR2 is YFSETQ in the germline V gene. The ends lost 4 bases at V and 4 bases at J; junction bases unmatched: 6. The CDR3 extends over 15 amino acids.

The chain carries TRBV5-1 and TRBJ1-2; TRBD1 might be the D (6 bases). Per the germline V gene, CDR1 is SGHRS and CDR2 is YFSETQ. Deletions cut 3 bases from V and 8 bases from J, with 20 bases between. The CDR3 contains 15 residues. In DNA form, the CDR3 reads TGCGCCAGCAGCTCGAGCGGACAGTCGGCCTCAGGCTACACCTTC. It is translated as CASSSSGQSASGYTF.

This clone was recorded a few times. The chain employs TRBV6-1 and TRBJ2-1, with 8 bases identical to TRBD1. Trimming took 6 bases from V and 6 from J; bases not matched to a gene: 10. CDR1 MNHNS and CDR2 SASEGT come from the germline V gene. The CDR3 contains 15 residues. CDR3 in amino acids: CASSPGQGNRNEQFF. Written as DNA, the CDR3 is TGTGCCAGCAGCCCCGGACAGGGAAACCGCAATGAGCAGTTCTTC.

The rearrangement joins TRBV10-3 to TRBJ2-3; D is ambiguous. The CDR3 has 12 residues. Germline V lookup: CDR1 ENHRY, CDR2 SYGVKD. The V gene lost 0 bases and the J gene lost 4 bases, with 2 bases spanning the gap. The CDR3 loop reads CAISESSDTQYF. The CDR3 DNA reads TGTGCCATCAGTGAGTCCTCAGATACGCAGTATTTT.

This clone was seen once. The DNA of the CDR3 is TGTGCCAGCAGTAGTGACAGGGGGCGCGAGACCCAGTACTTC. Its protein is CASSSDRGRETQYF. The chain recombines TRBV6-1 with TRBJ2-5; 10 nucleotides line up with TRBD1. CDR1 MNHNS and CDR2 SASEGT come from the germline V gene. Germline trimming cut 5 bases from V and 5 bases from J; bases unmatched to any gene: 5. CDR3 size: 14 residues.

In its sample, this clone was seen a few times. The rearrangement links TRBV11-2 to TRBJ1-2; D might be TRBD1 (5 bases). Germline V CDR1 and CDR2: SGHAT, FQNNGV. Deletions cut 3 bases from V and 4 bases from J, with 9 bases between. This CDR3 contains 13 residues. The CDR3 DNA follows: TGTGCCAGCAGCTTTCAGGGATCCTATGGCTACACCTTC. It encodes CASSFQGSYGYTF. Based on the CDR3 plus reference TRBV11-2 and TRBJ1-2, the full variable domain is EAGVAQSPRYKIIEKRQSVAFWCNPISGHATLYWYQQILGQGPKLLIQFQNNGVVDDSQLPKDRFSAERLKGVDSTLKIQPAKLEDSAVYLCASSFQGSYGYTFGSGTRLTVV.

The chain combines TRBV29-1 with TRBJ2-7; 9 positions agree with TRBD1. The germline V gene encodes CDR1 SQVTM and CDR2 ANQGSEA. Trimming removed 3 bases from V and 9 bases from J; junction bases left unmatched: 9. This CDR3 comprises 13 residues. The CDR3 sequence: CSVDSRTGEGQYF. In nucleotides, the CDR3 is TGCAGCGTTGACTCTCGGACAGGGGAAGGGCAGTACTTC.

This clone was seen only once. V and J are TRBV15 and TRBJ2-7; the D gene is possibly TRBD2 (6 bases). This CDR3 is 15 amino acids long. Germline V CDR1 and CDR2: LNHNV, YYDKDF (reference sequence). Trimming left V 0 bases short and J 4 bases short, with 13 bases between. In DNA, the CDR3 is TGTGCCACCAGCAGAGATTCTTTCGGGGGATACGAGCAGTACTTC. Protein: CATSRDSFGGYEQYF.

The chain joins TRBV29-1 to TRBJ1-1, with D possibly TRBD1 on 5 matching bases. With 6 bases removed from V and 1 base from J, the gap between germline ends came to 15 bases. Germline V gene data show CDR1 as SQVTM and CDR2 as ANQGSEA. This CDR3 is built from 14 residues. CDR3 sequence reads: CSVRGGAENTEAFF. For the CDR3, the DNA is TGCAGCGTGAGGGGAGGGGCGGAGAACACTGAAGCTTTCTTT.

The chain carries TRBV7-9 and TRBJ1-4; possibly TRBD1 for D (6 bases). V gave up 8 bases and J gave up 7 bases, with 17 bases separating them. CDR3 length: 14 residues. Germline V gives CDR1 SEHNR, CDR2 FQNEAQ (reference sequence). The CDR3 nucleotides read TGTGCCAGCGAGGGACACTCTAATCGTGAAAAACTGTTTTTT. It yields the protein CASEGHSNREKLFF.

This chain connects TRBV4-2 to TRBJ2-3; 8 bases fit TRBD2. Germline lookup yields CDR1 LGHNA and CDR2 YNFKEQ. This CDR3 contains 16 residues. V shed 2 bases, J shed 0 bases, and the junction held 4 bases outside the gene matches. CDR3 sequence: CASSQQGLVSTDTQYF. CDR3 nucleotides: TGTGCCAGCAGCCAACAGGGACTAGTTAGCACAGATACGCAGTATTTT.

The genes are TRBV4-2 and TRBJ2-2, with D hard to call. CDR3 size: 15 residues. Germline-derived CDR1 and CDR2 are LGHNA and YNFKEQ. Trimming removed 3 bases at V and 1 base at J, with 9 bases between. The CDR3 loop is CASSQLVGNTGELFF. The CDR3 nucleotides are TGTGCCAGCAGCCAGTTAGTTGGGAACACCGGGGAGCTGTTTTTT.

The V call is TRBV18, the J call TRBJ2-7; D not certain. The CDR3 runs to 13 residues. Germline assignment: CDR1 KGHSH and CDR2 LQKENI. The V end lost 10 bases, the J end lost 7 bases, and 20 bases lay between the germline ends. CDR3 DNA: TGTGCCACCACGGCAGCGTTAGGCGGTGAGCAGTACTTC. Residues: CATTAALGGEQYF.

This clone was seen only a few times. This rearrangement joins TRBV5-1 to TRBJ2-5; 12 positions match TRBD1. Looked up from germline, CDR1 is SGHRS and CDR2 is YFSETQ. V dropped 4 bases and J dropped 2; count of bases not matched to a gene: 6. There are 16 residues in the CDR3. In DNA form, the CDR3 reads TGCGCCAGCAGCGTGGGACAGGGGGCAGGGCAAGAGACCCAGTACTTC. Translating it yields CASSVGQGAGQETQYF.

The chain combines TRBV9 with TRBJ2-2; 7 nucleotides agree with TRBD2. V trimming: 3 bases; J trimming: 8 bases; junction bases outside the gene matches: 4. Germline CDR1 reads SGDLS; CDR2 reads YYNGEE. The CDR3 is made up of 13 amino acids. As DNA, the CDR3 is TGTGCCAGCAGCGCCCTACTAGCGGGGGAGCTGTTTTTT. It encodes CASSALLAGELFF.

The CDR3 bases are TGTGCCAGCAGCTTGAGTCAGGGTCAATTATATTCACCCCTCCACTTT. Translated, it gives CASSLSQGQLYSPLHF. The chain has TRBV5-4 and TRBJ1-6, with D perhaps TRBD1 (5 bases). The CDR3 contains 16 residues. V gave up 1 base and J gave up 8 bases, with 16 bases separating them. Germline-derived CDR1 and CDR2 are SGHNT and YYREEE (reference sequence). The full variable domain, in which reference TRBV5-4 and TRBJ1-6 provide the parts outside the CDR3, is ETGVTQSPTHLIKTRGQQVTLRCSSQSGHNTVSWYQQALGQGPQFIFQYYREEENGRGNFPPRFSGLQFPNYSSELNVNALELDDSALYLCASSLSQGQLYSPLHFGNGTRLTVT.

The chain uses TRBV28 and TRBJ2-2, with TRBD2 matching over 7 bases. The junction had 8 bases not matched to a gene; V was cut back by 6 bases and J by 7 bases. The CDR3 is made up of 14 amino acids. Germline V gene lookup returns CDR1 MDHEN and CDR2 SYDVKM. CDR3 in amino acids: CASSPGTIGGELFF. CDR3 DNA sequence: TGTGCCAGCAGCCCCGGGACTATCGGCGGGGAGCTGTTTTTT. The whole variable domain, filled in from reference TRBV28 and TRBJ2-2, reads DVKVTQSSRYLVKRTGEKVFLECVQDMDHENMFWYRQDPGLGLRLIYFSYDVKMKEKGDIPEGYSVSREKKERFSLILESASTNQTSMYLCASSPGTIGGELFFGEGSRLTVL.

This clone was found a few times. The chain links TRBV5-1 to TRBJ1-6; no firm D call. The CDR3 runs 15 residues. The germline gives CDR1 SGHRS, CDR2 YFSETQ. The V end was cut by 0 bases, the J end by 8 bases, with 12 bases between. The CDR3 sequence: CASSLGGQAHSPLHF. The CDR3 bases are TGCGCCAGCAGCTTGGGTGGGCAGGCTCATTCACCCCTCCACTTT.

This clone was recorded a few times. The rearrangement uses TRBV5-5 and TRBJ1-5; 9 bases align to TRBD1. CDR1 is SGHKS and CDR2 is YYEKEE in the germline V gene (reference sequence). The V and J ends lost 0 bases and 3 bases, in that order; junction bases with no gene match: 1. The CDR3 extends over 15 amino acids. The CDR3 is CASSLGTGDNQPQHF. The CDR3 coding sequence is TGTGCCAGCAGCTTGGGGACAGGGGACAATCAGCCCCAGCATTTT.

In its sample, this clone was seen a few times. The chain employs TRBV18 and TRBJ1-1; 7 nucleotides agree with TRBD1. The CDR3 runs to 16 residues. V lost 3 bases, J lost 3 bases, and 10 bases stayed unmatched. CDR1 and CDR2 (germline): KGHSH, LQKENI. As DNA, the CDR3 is TGTGCCAGCTCACCTCGACAGGGAAGCTATGACACTGAAGCTTTCTTT. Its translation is CASSPRQGSYDTEAFF.

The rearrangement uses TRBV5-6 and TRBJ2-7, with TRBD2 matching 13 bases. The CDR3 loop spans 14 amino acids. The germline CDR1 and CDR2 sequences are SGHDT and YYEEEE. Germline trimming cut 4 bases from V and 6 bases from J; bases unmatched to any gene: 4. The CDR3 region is CASSQGLAGSEQYF. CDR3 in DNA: TGTGCCAGCAGCCAGGGACTAGCGGGGAGCGAGCAGTACTTC.

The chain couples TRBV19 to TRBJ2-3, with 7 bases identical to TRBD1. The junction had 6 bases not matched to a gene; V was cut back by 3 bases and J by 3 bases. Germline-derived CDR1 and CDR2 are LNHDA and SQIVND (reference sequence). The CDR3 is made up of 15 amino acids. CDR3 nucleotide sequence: TGTGCCAGTAGTATGAGGGGGCCCTCGACAGATACGCAGTATTTT. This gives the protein CASSMRGPSTDTQYF.

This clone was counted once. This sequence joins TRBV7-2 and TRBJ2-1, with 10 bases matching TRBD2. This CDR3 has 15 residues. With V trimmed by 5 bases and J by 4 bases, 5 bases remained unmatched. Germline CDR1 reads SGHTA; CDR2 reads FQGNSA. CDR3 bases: TGTGCCAGCAGCCAGCGGGGGGGCCGGTACAATGAGCAGTTCTTC. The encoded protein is CASSQRGGRYNEQFF.